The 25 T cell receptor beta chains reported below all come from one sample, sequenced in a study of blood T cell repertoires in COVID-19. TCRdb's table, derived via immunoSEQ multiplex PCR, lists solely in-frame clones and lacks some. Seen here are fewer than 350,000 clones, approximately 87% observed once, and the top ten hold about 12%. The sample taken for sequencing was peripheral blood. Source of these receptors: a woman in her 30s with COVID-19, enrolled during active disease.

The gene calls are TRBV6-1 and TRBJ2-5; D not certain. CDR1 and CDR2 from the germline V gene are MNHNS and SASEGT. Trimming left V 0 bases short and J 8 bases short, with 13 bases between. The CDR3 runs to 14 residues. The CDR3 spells CASSEAILTRTQYF. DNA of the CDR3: TGTGCCAGCAGTGAAGCGATTTTGACACGAACCCAGTACTTC.

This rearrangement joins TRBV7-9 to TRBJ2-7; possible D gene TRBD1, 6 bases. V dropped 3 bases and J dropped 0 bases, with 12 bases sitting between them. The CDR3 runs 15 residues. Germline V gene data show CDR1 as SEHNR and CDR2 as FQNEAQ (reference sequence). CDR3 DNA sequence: TGTGCCAGCAGCTTGTGGACAGCCGGCTCCTACGAGCAGTACTTC. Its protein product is CASSLWTAGSYEQYF.

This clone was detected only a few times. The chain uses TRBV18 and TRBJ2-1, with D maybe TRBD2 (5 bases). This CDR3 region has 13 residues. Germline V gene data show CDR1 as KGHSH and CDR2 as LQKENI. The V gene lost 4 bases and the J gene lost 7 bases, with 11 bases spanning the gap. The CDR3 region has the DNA TGTGCCAGCTCACTAGGACGGGGAAATGAGCAGTTCTTC. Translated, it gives CASSLGRGNEQFF. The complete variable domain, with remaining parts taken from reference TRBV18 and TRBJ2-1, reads NAGVMQNPRHLVRRRGQEARLRCSPMKGHSHVYWYRQLPEEGLKFMVYLQKENIIDESGMPKERFSAEFPKEGPSILRIQQVVRGDSAAYFCASSLGRGNEQFFGPGTRLTVL.

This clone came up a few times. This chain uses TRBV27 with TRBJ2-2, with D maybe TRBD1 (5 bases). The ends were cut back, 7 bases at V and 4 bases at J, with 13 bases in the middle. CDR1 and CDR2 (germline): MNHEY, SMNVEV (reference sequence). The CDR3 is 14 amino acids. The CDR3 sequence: CASTLQGSTGELFF. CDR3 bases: TGTGCCAGCACCCTCCAGGGTTCCACCGGGGAGCTGTTTTTT.

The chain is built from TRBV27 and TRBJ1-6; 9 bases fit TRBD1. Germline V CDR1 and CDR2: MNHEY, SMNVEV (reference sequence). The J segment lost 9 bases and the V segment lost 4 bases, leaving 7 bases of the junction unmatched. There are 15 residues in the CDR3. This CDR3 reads CASSSQTGGISPLHF. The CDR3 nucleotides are TGTGCCAGCAGTTCCCAAACAGGGGGCATTTCACCCCTCCACTTT.

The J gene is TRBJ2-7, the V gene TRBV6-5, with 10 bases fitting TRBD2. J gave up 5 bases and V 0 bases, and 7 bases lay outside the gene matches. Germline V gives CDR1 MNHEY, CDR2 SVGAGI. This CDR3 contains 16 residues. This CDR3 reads CASSYSGTSVGDEQYF. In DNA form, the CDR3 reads TGTGCCAGCAGTTACTCCGGGACTAGCGTTGGGGACGAGCAGTACTTC.

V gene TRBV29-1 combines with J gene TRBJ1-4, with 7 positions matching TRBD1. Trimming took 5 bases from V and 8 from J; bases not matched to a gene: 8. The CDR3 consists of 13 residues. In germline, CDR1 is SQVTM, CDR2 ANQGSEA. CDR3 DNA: TGCAGCGTTCTCCGGGACAGTGGCGAAAAACTGTTTTTT. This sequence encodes CSVLRDSGEKLFF.

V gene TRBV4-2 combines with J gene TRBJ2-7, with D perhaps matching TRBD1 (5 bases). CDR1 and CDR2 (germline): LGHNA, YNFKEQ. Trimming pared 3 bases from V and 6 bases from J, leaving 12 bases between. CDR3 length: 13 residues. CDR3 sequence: CASSQGSGFEQYF. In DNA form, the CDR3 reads TGTGCCAGCAGCCAGGGTTCAGGGTTCGAGCAGTACTTC.

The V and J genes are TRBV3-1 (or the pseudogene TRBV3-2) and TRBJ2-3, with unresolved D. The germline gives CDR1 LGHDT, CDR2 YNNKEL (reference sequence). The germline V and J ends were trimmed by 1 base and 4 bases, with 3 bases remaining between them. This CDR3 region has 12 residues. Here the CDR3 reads CASSQGPDTQYF. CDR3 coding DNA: TGTGCCAGCAGCCAAGGGCCAGATACGCAGTATTTT.

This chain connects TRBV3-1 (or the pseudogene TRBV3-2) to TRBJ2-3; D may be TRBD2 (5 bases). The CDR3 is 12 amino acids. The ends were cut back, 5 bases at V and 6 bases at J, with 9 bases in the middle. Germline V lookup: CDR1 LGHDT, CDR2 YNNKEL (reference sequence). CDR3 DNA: TGTGCCAGCAGCTACACGGGGGATACGCAGTATTTT. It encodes CASSYTGDTQYF.

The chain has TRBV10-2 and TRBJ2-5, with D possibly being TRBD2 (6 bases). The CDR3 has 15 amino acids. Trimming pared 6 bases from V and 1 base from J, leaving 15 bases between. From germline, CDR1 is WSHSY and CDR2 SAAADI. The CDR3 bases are TGCGCCAGCAGCACATCGGGACTCCTCCAAGAGACCCAGTACTTC. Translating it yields CASSTSGLLQETQYF.

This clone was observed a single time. The CDR3 DNA sequence: TGCGCCAGCAGCCAGACAGGGGGATTGGGTGAGCAGTTCTTC. It is translated as CASSQTGGLGEQFF. V usage is TRBV4-1 and J usage is TRBJ2-1; 9 nucleotides line up with TRBD1. The CDR3 is made up of 14 amino acids. J gave up 9 bases and V 3 bases, and 6 bases lay outside the gene matches. In germline, CDR1 is MGHRA, CDR2 YSYEKL.

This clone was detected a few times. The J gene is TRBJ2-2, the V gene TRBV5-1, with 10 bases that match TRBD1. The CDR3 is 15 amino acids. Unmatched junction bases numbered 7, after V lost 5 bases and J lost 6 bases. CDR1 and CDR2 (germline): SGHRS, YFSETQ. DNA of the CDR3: TGCGCCAGCAGACCAAGACAGGGGGCATCCGGGGAGCTGTTTTTT. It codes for CASRPRQGASGELFF.

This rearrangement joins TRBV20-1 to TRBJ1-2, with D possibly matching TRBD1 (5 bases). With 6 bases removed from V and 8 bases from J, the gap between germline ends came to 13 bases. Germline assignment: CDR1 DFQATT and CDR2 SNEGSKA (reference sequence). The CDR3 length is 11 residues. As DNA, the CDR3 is TGCAGTGCGGCGGGGGTCGACGGCTACACCTTC. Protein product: CSAAGVDGYTF.

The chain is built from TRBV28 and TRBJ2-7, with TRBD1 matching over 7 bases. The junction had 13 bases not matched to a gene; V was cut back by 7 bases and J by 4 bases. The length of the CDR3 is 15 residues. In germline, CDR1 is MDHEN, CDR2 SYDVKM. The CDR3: CASTALPGTAYEQYF. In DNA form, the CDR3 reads TGTGCCAGCACCGCGCTTCCCGGGACAGCTTACGAGCAGTACTTC.

The CDR3 DNA is TGTGCTAGTGGTTTAGTAGTGGCCCGGCCCAGGATGGAGACCCAGTACTTC. Protein: CASGLVVARPRMETQYF. The rearrangement links TRBV12-5 to TRBJ2-5; D gene uncertain. CDR3 length: 17 residues. Trimming stripped 3 bases from V and 5 bases from J, with 22 bases between. The germline V gene encodes CDR1 LGHNT and CDR2 FRNRAP.

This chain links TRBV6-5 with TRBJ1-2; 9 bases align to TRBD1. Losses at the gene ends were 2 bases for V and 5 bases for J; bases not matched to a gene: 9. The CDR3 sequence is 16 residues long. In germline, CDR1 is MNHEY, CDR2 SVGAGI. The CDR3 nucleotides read TGTGCCAGCAGTTACGAGACAGGGGGTGTTGGATATGGCTACACCTTC. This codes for CASSYETGGVGYGYTF.

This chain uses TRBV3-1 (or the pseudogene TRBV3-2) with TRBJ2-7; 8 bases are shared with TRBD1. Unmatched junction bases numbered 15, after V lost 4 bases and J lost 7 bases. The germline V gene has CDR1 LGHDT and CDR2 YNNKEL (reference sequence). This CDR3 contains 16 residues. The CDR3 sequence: CASSRRSGTGEREQYF. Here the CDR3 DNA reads TGTGCCAGCAGCCGGAGATCCGGGACAGGCGAGAGGGAGCAGTACTTC.

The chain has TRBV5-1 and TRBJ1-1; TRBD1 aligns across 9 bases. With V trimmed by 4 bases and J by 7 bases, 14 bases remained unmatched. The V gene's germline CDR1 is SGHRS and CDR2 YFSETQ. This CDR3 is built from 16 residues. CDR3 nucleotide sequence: TGCGCCAGCAGCCCATTACCGGGACAGGGCACGTTTGAAGCTTTCTTT. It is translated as CASSPLPGQGTFEAFF.

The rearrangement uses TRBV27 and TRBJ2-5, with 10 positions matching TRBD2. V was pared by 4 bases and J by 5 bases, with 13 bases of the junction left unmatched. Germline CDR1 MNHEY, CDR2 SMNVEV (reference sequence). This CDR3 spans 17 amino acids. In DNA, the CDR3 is TGTGCCAGCAGTTATTTAGGAGCGGGGGGGCCAGGGGAGACCCAGTACTTC. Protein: CASSYLGAGGPGETQYF.

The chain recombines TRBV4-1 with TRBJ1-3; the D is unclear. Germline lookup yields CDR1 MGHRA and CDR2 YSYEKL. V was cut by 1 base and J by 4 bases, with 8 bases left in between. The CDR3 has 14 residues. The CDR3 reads CASSQVVLGNTIYF. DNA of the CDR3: TGCGCCAGCAGCCAAGTGGTTCTAGGAAACACCATATATTTT.

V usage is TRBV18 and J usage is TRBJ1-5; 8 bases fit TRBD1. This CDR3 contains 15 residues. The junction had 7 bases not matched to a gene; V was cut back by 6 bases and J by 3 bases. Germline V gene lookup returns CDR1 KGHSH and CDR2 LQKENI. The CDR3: CASSQGQAPNQPQHF. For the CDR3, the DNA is TGTGCCAGCTCGCAGGGACAGGCCCCCAATCAGCCCCAGCATTTT.

The CDR3 DNA reads as TGTGCCAGCAGCAGAGACAGCATTAGCATGAGATGGGACACCATATATTTT. Protein sequence: CASSRDSISMRWDTIYF. J is TRBJ1-3 and V is TRBV21-1; TRBD1 is taken as the D call from the table, unchecked against the DNA. TRBV21-1 has pseudogene status. CDR3 size: 17 residues.

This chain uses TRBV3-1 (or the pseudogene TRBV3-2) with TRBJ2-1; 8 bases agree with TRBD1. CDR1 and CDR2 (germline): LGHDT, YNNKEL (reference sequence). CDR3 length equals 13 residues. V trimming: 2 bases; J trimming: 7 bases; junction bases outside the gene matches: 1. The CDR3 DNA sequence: TGTGCCAGCAGCCAACAGGGGGCAAATGAGCAGTTCTTC. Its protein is CASSQQGANEQFF.

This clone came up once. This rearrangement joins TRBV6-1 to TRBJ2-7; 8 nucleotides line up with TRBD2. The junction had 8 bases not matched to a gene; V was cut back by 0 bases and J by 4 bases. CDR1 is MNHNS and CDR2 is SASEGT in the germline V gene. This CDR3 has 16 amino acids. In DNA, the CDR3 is TGTGCCAGCAGTGAAGCAGGGGTAGCGGGGAAATACGAGCAGTACTTC. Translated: CASSEAGVAGKYEQYF.